The 4 T cell receptor beta chains below were found in one sample sequenced in a study of blood T cell repertoires in COVID-19. Here immunoSEQ multiplex PCR was the method, and the copy in TCRdb shows in-frame clones only, minus some. The repertoire consists of a few hundred thousand clones, with about 90% occurring once and the leading ten covering 2.5% to 3.5%. The source material was PBMCs or T cells enriched from blood (not recorded which). The receptors derive from a woman in her twenties or thirties who had recovered from COVID-19.

The rearrangement links TRBV19 to TRBJ2-5; the match to TRBD2 covers 9 bases. V lost 4 bases to trimming and J lost 2 bases; unmatched junction nucleotides: 5. This CDR3 contains 15 residues. The germline V gene has CDR1 LNHDA and CDR2 SQIVND (reference sequence). CDR3 protein: CASSRLAAKQETQYF. The CDR3 bases are TGTGCCAGTAGTAGACTAGCGGCGAAACAAGAGACCCAGTACTTC.

This clone was seen a single time. J is TRBJ1-4 and V is TRBV11-1; a weak D match, TRBD1 (6 bases). The ends were cut back, 5 bases at V and 4 bases at J, with 11 bases in the middle. The CDR3 extends over 14 amino acids. Germline CDR1 is SGHAT and CDR2 is FQDESV (reference sequence). CDR3 sequence reads: CASSRAGVNEKLFF. The CDR3 DNA is TGTGCCAGCAGCCGCGCAGGGGTTAATGAAAAACTGTTTTTT.

This CDR3 is CASSLQQETQYF. The DNA for the CDR3 is TGTGCCAGCAGCTTGCAGCAAGAGACCCAGTACTTC. This rearrangement joins TRBV7-9 to TRBJ2-5; D remains ambiguous. Germline lookup yields CDR1 SEHNR and CDR2 FQNEAQ (reference sequence). The V gene lost 3 bases and the J gene lost 2 bases, with 4 bases spanning the gap. This CDR3 spans 12 amino acids.

This clone was picked up many times. The sample holds other DNA sequences that translate to the same CDR3. The chain employs TRBV7-9 and TRBJ1-5, with a weak D call TRBD1 (6 bases). The length of the CDR3 is 14 residues. The V end was cut by 1 base, the J end by 2 bases, with 6 bases between. The V gene's germline CDR1 is SEHNR and CDR2 FQNEAQ (reference sequence). The CDR3 loop reads CASSLGTGNQPQHF. For the CDR3, the DNA is TGTGCCAGCAGCTTAGGGACAGGCAATCAGCCCCAGCATTTT.